The TCR beta chain under discussion was sequenced for a study of blood T cell repertoires in COVID-19. About the research overall: Both acute and convalescent COVID-19 samples were obtained from the United States, Italy and Spain. The cDNA or gDNA used as material had been derived from T cells, B-cell-depleted T cells, or PBMCs.

This CDR3 has 14 amino acids. V lost 6 bases and J lost 0, with 11 bases in between. Per germline, CDR1 MNHEY and CDR2 SVGAGI. Per the original methods: How many nucleated cells were present was estimated from reference gene primer amplification. Profiled with immunoSEQ multiplex PCR; TCRdb holds only in-frame clones, not every one. Clonal size and the V and J genes are those of that table, whereas D and trimming came from the DNA. Of 150,000 or so clones in the sample, around 87% are singletons; the top ten hold approximately 6.5%. The origin of this receptor is a man older than 75 with acute or convalescent COVID-19. The chain joins TRBV6-5 to TRBJ1-1; D uncertain. The sequenced sample was peripheral blood. CDR3 DNA: TGTGCCAGCAGAGTTGACAAGATGAACACTGAAGCTTTCTTT. Translating gives CASRVDKMNTEAFF.